The 23 T cell receptor beta chains below all came from one sample that was sequenced in a study of blood T cell repertoires in COVID-19. Method: immunoSEQ multiplex PCR; TCRdb's copy keeps in-frame clones and lacks some. Altogether around 160,000 clones are present, roughly four fifths being singletons, with the ten largest covering around 10%. Sequencing was carried out using peripheral blood. The receptors originated from a man between 60 and 70 years old with active or convalescent COVID-19.

This CDR3 reads CASSPDRYNGYTF. For the CDR3, the DNA is TGTGCCAGCAGCCCGGACAGGTATAACGGCTACACCTTC. J is TRBJ1-2 and V is TRBV5-4; 7 bases map to TRBD1. The junction had 8 bases not matched to a gene; V was cut back by 4 bases and J by 8 bases. Germline V CDR1 and CDR2: SGHNT, YYREEE (reference sequence). There are 13 residues in the CDR3.

CDR3 residues: CASSLDSDYGYTF. The CDR3 region has the DNA TGTGCCAGCTCCCTCGACAGTGATTATGGCTACACCTTC. The chain combines TRBV18 with TRBJ1-2; possibly TRBD1 for D (5 bases). CDR1 is KGHSH, CDR2 LQKENI, per germline. The CDR3 consists of 13 residues. V lost 6 bases to trimming and J lost 5 bases, with 13 bases between them.

V is TRBV7-6 and J is TRBJ2-1; 8 nucleotides line up with TRBD1. Germline assignment: CDR1 SGHVS and CDR2 FNYEAQ. Trimming took 1 base from V and 5 from J; bases not matched to a gene: 13. The CDR3 is 18 amino acids. CDR3 amino acids: CASSLDFGDRLINNEQFF. CDR3 sequence (DNA): TGTGCCAGCAGCTTAGATTTTGGGGACAGGTTAATAAACAATGAGCAGTTCTTC.

This chain joins TRBV28 and TRBJ1-2; TRBD1 matches at 10 bases. J gave up 8 bases and V 5 bases, and 11 bases lay outside the gene matches. The CDR3 loop spans 15 amino acids. Germline-derived CDR1 and CDR2 are MDHEN and SYDVKM. In DNA, the CDR3 is TGTGCCAGCAGTACCCCGGGACAGGGGCCCCTGGGCTACACCTTC. Translated, it gives CASSTPGQGPLGYTF.

This rearrangement joins TRBV7-3 to TRBJ2-2; 12 bases align to TRBD2. CDR1 SGHTA and CDR2 FQGTGA come from the germline V gene. J was trimmed by 5 bases and V by 5 bases; bases with no gene match: 9. The CDR3 spans 17 residues. The CDR3 DNA reads as TGTGCCAGCAGCCCCAACCACGGACTAGCGGGGACCGGGGAGCTGTTTTTT. Protein sequence: CASSPNHGLAGTGELFF.

The chain employs TRBV25-1 and TRBJ1-3; no definite D call. CDR3 length: 16 amino acids. Trimming shortened V by 4 bases and J by 1 base, and 14 bases separated the two germline ends. Germline V gene lookup returns CDR1 MGHDK and CDR2 SYGVNS. CDR3 in amino acids: CASSAPVGRSGNTIYF. Here the CDR3 DNA reads TGTGCCAGCAGTGCCCCGGTCGGTCGGTCTGGAAACACCATATATTTT.

The rearrangement links TRBV27 to TRBJ2-1; TRBD2 aligns across 14 bases. This CDR3 comprises 20 residues. CDR1 is MNHEY and CDR2 is SMNVEV in the germline V gene (reference sequence). V trimming: 8 bases; J trimming: 0 bases; junction bases outside the gene matches: 15. The DNA for the CDR3 is TGTGCCAGCCGTCTTTTTATAGGACTAGCGGGGGGACCCTCCTACAATGAGCAGTTCTTC. Its protein is CASRLFIGLAGGPSYNEQFF.

The chain employs TRBV11-2 and TRBJ2-2; tentatively, D is TRBD2 (5 bases). The V and J ends lost 7 bases and 5 bases respectively, with 14 bases between them. Germline V gene sequence: CDR1 SGHAT, CDR2 FQNNGV. This CDR3 spans 14 amino acids. The CDR3 DNA follows: TGTGCCAGCAACCCATACGGGGATACCGGGGAGCTGTTTTTT. Its protein is CASNPYGDTGELFF.

The chain recombines TRBV6-4 with TRBJ2-1, with 11 bases lining up with TRBD2. CDR3 size: 16 residues. Germline V lookup: CDR1 MRHNA, CDR2 SNTAGT. Trimming took 5 bases from V and 5 from J; bases not matched to a gene: 8. The CDR3 here is CASSPGTSGGDNEQFF. The CDR3 DNA sequence: TGTGCCAGCAGTCCCGGGACTAGCGGTGGAGACAATGAGCAGTTCTTC.

The rearrangement joins TRBV6-6 to TRBJ1-6, with unresolved D. The germline gives CDR1 MNHNY, CDR2 SVGAGI (reference sequence). The CDR3 loop spans 18 amino acids. V was trimmed by 5 bases and J by 5 bases, leaving 22 bases between them. The CDR3 reads CASSQSRRIGRNNSPLHF. The CDR3 nucleotides are TGTGCCAGCAGTCAATCCCGGAGAATAGGTAGAAATAATTCACCCCTCCACTTT.

This clone was detected once. This sequence joins TRBV29-1 and TRBJ2-1; D gene uncertain. Germline V gene data show CDR1 as SQVTM and CDR2 as ANQGSEA. The CDR3 covers 12 residues. Deletions cut 4 bases from V and 5 bases from J, with 9 bases between. The DNA of the CDR3 is TGCAGCGTTGGCTTCAGGAACAATGAGCAGTTCTTC. It codes for CSVGFRNNEQFF.

The rearrangement uses TRBV7-3 and TRBJ2-1; 7 nucleotides match TRBD2. Per germline, CDR1 SGHTA and CDR2 FQGTGA. This CDR3 has 17 amino acids. Losses at the gene ends were 2 bases for V and 0 bases for J; bases not matched to a gene: 7. CDR3 amino acids: CASSLGGGVGSYNEQFF. The CDR3 nucleotides are TGTGCCAGCAGCTTAGGGGGAGGGGTCGGCTCCTACAATGAGCAGTTCTTC.

This sequence joins TRBV24-1 and TRBJ1-1; no reliable D call. Germline V lookup: CDR1 KGHDR, CDR2 SFDVKD. Trimming took off 5 bases at V and 6 bases at J, with 18 bases between the two ends. The CDR3 is made up of 15 amino acids. The CDR3 DNA follows: TGTGCCACCAGTGGTTCCGGCCCCCGCGGCCCTGAAGCTTTCTTT. The encoded protein is CATSGSGPRGPEAFF.

This chain uses TRBV6-5 with TRBJ1-5; the match to TRBD1 covers 8 bases. V lost 6 bases, J lost 1 base, and 5 bases stayed unmatched. Germline-derived CDR1 and CDR2 are MNHEY and SVGAGI. The CDR3 runs 15 residues. The CDR3 spells CASRRTGTSNQPQHF. The CDR3 nucleotides read TGTGCCAGCAGACGGACAGGGACCAGCAATCAGCCCCAGCATTTT.

The count of this clone is one. This chain connects TRBV6-5 to TRBJ1-1; 7 nucleotides line up with TRBD1. The J segment lost 5 bases and the V segment lost 6 bases, leaving 9 bases of the junction unmatched. This CDR3 is 14 amino acids long. Looked up from germline, CDR1 is MNHEY and CDR2 is SVGAGI. Written as DNA, the CDR3 is TGTGCCAGCAGCAGACAGGGTGGAGGAACTGAAGCTTTCTTT. This gives the protein CASSRQGGGTEAFF.

The gene calls are TRBV11-1 and TRBJ2-1; 13 bases align to TRBD2. Germline trimming cut 5 bases from V and 7 bases from J; bases unmatched to any gene: 8. Germline V gene data show CDR1 as SGHAT and CDR2 as FQDESV (reference sequence). CDR3 size: 16 residues. The CDR3 DNA reads as TGTGCCAGCAGCCCGAGACTAGCGGGAGGAGCTAATGAGCAGTTCTTC. This gives the protein CASSPRLAGGANEQFF. Filled out from reference TRBV11-1 and TRBJ2-1, the complete variable domain reads EAEVAQSPRYKITEKSQAVAFWCDPISGHATLYWYRQILGQGPELLVQFQDESVVDDSQLPKDRFSAERLKGVDSTLKIQPAELGDSAMYLCASSPRLAGGANEQFFGPGTRLTVL.

V and J are TRBV19 and TRBJ2-2; a weak D match, TRBD1 (5 bases). The CDR3 runs to 14 residues. Germline V gives CDR1 LNHDA, CDR2 SQIVND (reference sequence). CDR3 protein: CALGSRGNTGELFF. In DNA form, the CDR3 reads TGTGCTCTCGGAAGTAGGGGGAACACCGGGGAGCTGTTTTTT.

This chain uses TRBV18 with TRBJ2-3; the match to TRBD2 covers 10 bases. CDR1 KGHSH and CDR2 LQKENI come from the germline V gene. V lost 2 bases, J lost 5 bases, and 7 bases stayed unmatched. The length of the CDR3 is 16 residues. DNA of the CDR3: TGTGCCAGCTCACCAAGTGGGGCTAGCGGGAGAGATACGCAGTATTTT. Encoded protein: CASSPSGASGRDTQYF.

The V call is TRBV11-2, the J call TRBJ2-3; D possibly corresponds to TRBD1 (6 bases). Germline V gene lookup returns CDR1 SGHAT and CDR2 FQNNGV. The germline V and J ends were trimmed by 2 bases and 2 bases, with 11 bases remaining between them. The CDR3 totals 15 residues. CDR3 amino acids: CASSLIGQFTDTQYF. CDR3 DNA: TGTGCCAGCAGCTTAATCGGACAGTTCACAGATACGCAGTATTTT.

The chain employs TRBV6-5 and TRBJ2-7; D unclear. V was clipped by 5 bases and J by 1 base, with 6 bases between them. This CDR3 is built from 12 residues. Germline CDR1 is MNHEY and CDR2 is SVGAGI. CDR3 coding DNA: TGTGCCAGCAGTCCACTATCCTACGAGCAGTACTTC. Its protein product is CASSPLSYEQYF.

This clone was seen once. This chain uses TRBV27 with TRBJ2-7, with 11 bases matching TRBD1. Unmatched junction bases numbered 10, after V lost 6 bases and J lost 3 bases. CDR3 length: 16 amino acids. From germline, CDR1 is MNHEY and CDR2 SMNVEV (reference sequence). CDR3 sequence reads: CASRMDGQGAIYEQYF. The CDR3 nucleotides are TGTGCCAGCAGGATGGACGGACAGGGGGCAATCTACGAGCAGTACTTC.

This chain joins TRBV5-1 and TRBJ1-5; 9 bases line up with TRBD1. The CDR3 sequence is 17 residues long. Germline CDR1 is SGHRS and CDR2 is YFSETQ. V shed 0 bases, J shed 4 bases, and the junction held 8 bases outside the gene matches. DNA of the CDR3: TGCGCCAGCAGCTTGGGCCCGGGACAGGGATTGAATCAGCCCCAGCATTTT. Translating it yields CASSLGPGQGLNQPQHF.

J is TRBJ2-2 and V is TRBV6-4; tentative D call: TRBD1 (6 bases). V dropped 2 bases and J dropped 8 bases, with 12 bases sitting between them. The CDR3 consists of 14 residues. Per the germline V gene, CDR1 is MRHNA and CDR2 is SNTAGT. CDR3 nucleotide sequence: TGTGCCAGCAGTGACCAGGGGTTTGCGGGGGAGCTGTTTTTT. This sequence encodes CASSDQGFAGELFF.